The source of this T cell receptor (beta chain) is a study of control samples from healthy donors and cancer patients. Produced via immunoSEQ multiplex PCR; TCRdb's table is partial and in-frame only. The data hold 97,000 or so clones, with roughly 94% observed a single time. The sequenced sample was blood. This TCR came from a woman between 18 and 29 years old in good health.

Here the CDR3 reads CASSSKTWSFGDGYTF. The DNA of the CDR3 is TGTGCCAGCAGCTCGAAAACGTGGAGCTTTGGAGATGGCTACACCTTC. The chain carries TRBV3-1 (or the pseudogene TRBV3-2) and TRBJ1-2, with D hard to call. Per the germline V gene, CDR1 is LGHDT and CDR2 is YNNKEL (reference sequence). The CDR3 contains 16 residues. The germline V and J ends were trimmed by 5 bases and 6 bases, with 22 bases remaining between them.